Below are 30 T cell receptor beta chains sequenced from a single sample in a study of cytotoxic CD8 clonotypes in ibrutinib-treated CLL. Only in-frame clones appear in the TCRdb table, and some are missing; sequencing was by immunoSEQ multiplex PCR. Among approximately 45,000 clones listed, approximately 70% were seen once. Sequencing was performed on PBMCs, taken after 24 months of ibrutinib treatment. These receptor sequences come from a human donor with chronic lymphocytic leukemia.

This clone was recorded at least ten times. This chain joins TRBV28 and TRBJ1-1; no reliable D call. Trimming took off 6 bases at V and 0 bases at J, with 20 bases between the two ends. From germline, CDR1 is MDHEN and CDR2 SYDVKM. The CDR3 runs 17 residues. The CDR3 DNA is TGTGCCAGCAGACCGGATTTAGGAAGTACCCTGAACACTGAAGCTTTCTTT. As protein: CASRPDLGSTLNTEAFF.

This chain connects TRBV6-5 to TRBJ2-1; D possibly corresponds to TRBD1 (6 bases). Trimming left V 2 bases short and J 0 bases short, with 8 bases between. Germline CDR1 reads MNHEY; CDR2 reads SVGAGI. The length of the CDR3 is 15 residues. The CDR3 DNA follows: TGTGCCAGCAGTTACGGACAGAGCTCCTACAATGAGCAGTTCTTC. It specifies CASSYGQSSYNEQFF.

The rearrangement joins TRBV29-1 to TRBJ2-1, with 9 bases matching TRBD2. The CDR3 is 17 amino acids. From germline, CDR1 is SQVTM and CDR2 ANQGSEA. The junction had 17 bases not matched to a gene; V was cut back by 7 bases and J by 4 bases. The DNA for the CDR3 is TGCAGCGCCACCGGGACATATAGACTAGCGGATTACAATGAGCAGTTCTTC. It specifies CSATGTYRLADYNEQFF.

Many counts were recorded for this clone. The V gene is TRBV18, the J gene TRBJ2-1; TRBD2 matches at 15 bases. The CDR3 contains 20 residues. V gave up 1 base and J gave up 0 bases; unmatched junction bases: 7. Germline V gene sequence: CDR1 KGHSH, CDR2 LQKENI. The chain's CDR3 is CASSPRGLAGGASSYNEQFF. Written as DNA, the CDR3 is TGTGCCAGCTCACCACGAGGACTAGCGGGGGGGGCGAGCTCCTACAATGAGCAGTTCTTC.

This chain joins TRBV2 and TRBJ1-2; D perhaps matches TRBD1 (5 bases). CDR1 is SNHLY, CDR2 FYNNEI, per germline. This CDR3 is built from 16 residues. Trimming stripped 4 bases from V and 8 bases from J, with 23 bases between. The CDR3 nucleotides read TGTGCCAGCAGTGTCTATAGGGGAGCTAACTTAGGGGGCTACACCTTC. Its protein product is CASSVYRGANLGGYTF.

The chain couples TRBV30 to TRBJ2-7; 9 nucleotides line up with TRBD1. The trim removed 1 base at V and 3 bases at J, leaving 7 bases unmatched. The CDR3 sequence is 15 residues long. The germline V gene has CDR1 GTSNPN and CDR2 SVGIG (reference sequence). CDR3 sequence: CAWSAGQGKGYEQYF. The CDR3 nucleotides are TGTGCCTGGAGTGCCGGACAGGGGAAGGGCTACGAGCAGTACTTC. The full variable domain, its missing parts supplied by reference TRBV30 and TRBJ2-7, is SQTIHQWPATLVQPVGSPLSLECTVEGTSNPNLYWYRQAAGRGLQLLFYSVGIGQISSEVPQNLSASRPQDRQFILSSKKLLLSDSGFYLCAWSAGQGKGYEQYFGPGTRLTVT.

The V and J genes are TRBV4-1 and TRBJ2-3, with D unclear. The V gene's germline CDR1 is MGHRA and CDR2 YSYEKL. Trimming cost V 4 bases and J 3 bases, with 11 bases left between them. The CDR3 consists of 14 residues. In DNA, the CDR3 is TGCGCCAGCAGCCTCAGCTCCTCAACAGATACGCAGTATTTT. This encodes CASSLSSSTDTQYF.

This clone was seen just once. The CDR3 DNA follows: TGTGCCAGCAGCTCCACGGGACAGGGGAACAATGAGCAGTTCTTC. As protein: CASSSTGQGNNEQFF. The chain couples TRBV9 to TRBJ2-1, with TRBD1 identical over 10 bases. Losses at the gene ends were 4 bases for V and 5 bases for J; bases not matched to a gene: 6. Per germline, CDR1 SGDLS and CDR2 YYNGEE. The CDR3 totals 15 residues.

The chain employs TRBV19 and TRBJ2-2, with a weak D call TRBD1 (6 bases). V shed 4 bases and J shed 4 bases, with 19 bases lying between them. CDR1 and CDR2 (germline): LNHDA, SQIVND (reference sequence). The CDR3 runs 17 residues. This chain's CDR3 is CASSKTGGQGPTGELFF. The CDR3, as DNA: TGTGCCAGTAGTAAAACGGGCGGGCAGGGGCCCACCGGGGAGCTGTTTTTT.

V is TRBV5-1 and J is TRBJ2-1; D possibly matches TRBD1 or TRBD2 (5 bases each). Per germline, CDR1 SGHRS and CDR2 YFSETQ. V lost 0 bases and J 9 bases, leaving 13 bases between the germline ends. The CDR3 loop spans 14 amino acids. For the CDR3, the DNA is TGCGCCAGCAGCTTGGACGGGGCCGACGGTGAGCAGTTCTTC. This codes for CASSLDGADGEQFF. Complete variable domain (other parts from reference TRBV5-1 and TRBJ2-1): KAGVTQTPRYLIKTRGQQVTLSCSPISGHRSVSWYQQTPGQGLQFLFEYFSETQRNKGNFPGRFSGRQFSNSRSEMNVSTLELGDSALYLCASSLDGADGEQFFGPGTRLTVL.

The chain employs TRBV4-2 and TRBJ2-7; the D is unclear. Germline lookup yields CDR1 LGHNA and CDR2 YNFKEQ. Trimming removed 0 bases from V and 5 bases from J, with 11 bases in between. CDR3 length: 14 amino acids. The CDR3 DNA is TGTGCCAGCAGCCAAGATATACAGTCAAACGAGCAGTACTTC. It codes for CASSQDIQSNEQYF.

Worth noting for this clone: A read error is the likely source, as a far larger clone sits one nucleotide away. The chain joins TRBV4-2 to TRBJ2-2; no clear D. The CDR3 length is 13 residues. The ends were cut back, 1 base at V and 6 bases at J, with 6 bases in the middle. CDR1 LGHNA and CDR2 YNFKEQ come from the germline V gene. The CDR3 protein is CASSQGRAGELFF. The CDR3 nucleotides read TGTGCCAGCAGCCAAGGAAGAGCCGGGGAGCTGTTTTTT.

This clone was picked up a small number of times. The genes are TRBV19 and TRBJ1-5, with D unresolved. With 5 bases removed from V and 0 bases from J, the gap between germline ends came to 2 bases. Germline loops: CDR1 LNHDA, CDR2 SQIVND (reference sequence). The CDR3 extends over 12 amino acids. The CDR3 spells CASSHSNQPQHF. The CDR3 DNA is TGTGCCAGTAGTCATAGCAATCAGCCCCAGCATTTT.

This clone has at least ten counts. This chain uses TRBV7-2 with TRBJ2-3; D is uncertain. CDR3 length: 15 residues. Trimming took 1 base from V and 4 from J, leaving 12 bases between them. In germline, CDR1 is SGHTA, CDR2 FQGNSA. CDR3 protein: CASSLVGLRADTQYF. The CDR3 DNA reads TGTGCCAGCAGCTTAGTCGGTCTACGGGCAGATACGCAGTATTTT.

The table lists this clone with a few counts. The rearrangement links TRBV2 to TRBJ2-7; maybe TRBD2 (6 bases). Germline lookup yields CDR1 SNHLY and CDR2 FYNNEI. The germline V and J ends were trimmed by 8 bases and 4 bases, with 15 bases remaining between them. This CDR3 has 13 residues. The CDR3 DNA sequence: TGTGCCAGCTCCACGGGAGTAGGGTACGAGCAGTACTTC. Its translation is CASSTGVGYEQYF. Looking up the rest from reference TRBV2 and TRBJ2-7 gives the full variable domain: EPEVTQTPSHQVTQMGQEVILRCVPISNHLYFYWYRQILGQKVEFLVSFYNNEISEKSEIFDDQFSVERPDGSNFTLKIRSTKLEDSAMYFCASSTGVGYEQYFGPGTRLTVT.

This rearrangement joins TRBV10-3 to TRBJ2-3; 12 bases align to TRBD1. V was pared by 8 bases and J by 3 bases, with 9 bases of the junction left unmatched. Germline V lookup: CDR1 ENHRY, CDR2 SYGVKD. The CDR3 is made up of 16 amino acids. The DNA of the CDR3 is TGTGCCATCGGCCCCGGGACAGGGGGCCGGACAGATACGCAGTATTTT. Translating it yields CAIGPGTGGRTDTQYF.

The chain employs TRBV7-2 and TRBJ2-7; no clear D. The CDR3 is 17 amino acids. Looked up from germline, CDR1 is SGHTA and CDR2 is FQGNSA. Between the trimmed V and J ends, which lost 2 bases and 2 bases, there was a span of 19 bases. The CDR3 loop is CASSLIGIGLSTYEQYF. The CDR3 DNA is TGTGCCAGCAGCTTAATCGGCATCGGATTAAGTACCTACGAGCAGTACTTC.

This clone was found a few times. This sequence joins TRBV30 and TRBJ2-7; no definite D call. V was shortened by 1 base and J by 0 bases, with 16 bases between the two germline ends. The CDR3 spans 16 residues. The germline gives CDR1 GTSNPN, CDR2 SVGIG (reference sequence). CDR3 in amino acids: CAWSAAVAYDSYEQYF. The CDR3 DNA sequence: TGTGCCTGGAGTGCTGCGGTGGCGTACGACTCCTACGAGCAGTACTTC.

This clone was detected many times. The rearrangement links TRBV7-2 to TRBJ1-2; unclear D gene. V dropped 0 bases and J dropped 7 bases, with 9 bases sitting between them. The CDR3 is 13 residues long. Germline V lookup: CDR1 SGHTA, CDR2 FQGNSA. The CDR3 DNA reads as TGTGCCAGCAGCTTAGCGAAAATGAGTGGCTACACCTTC. Its protein is CASSLAKMSGYTF.

V and J are TRBV5-4 and TRBJ2-3; 9 nucleotides align to TRBD2. Germline assignment: CDR1 SGHNT and CDR2 YYREEE (reference sequence). The V gene end was trimmed by 5 bases and the J gene end by 4 bases; junction bases not matched to a gene: 8. The CDR3 runs 15 residues. The CDR3 DNA follows: TGTGCCAGCAGTAAGGGACTAGCTGTTGCAGATACGCAGTATTTT. Its protein is CASSKGLAVADTQYF.

This clone was seen a few times. This chain uses TRBV30 with TRBJ1-5; 8 bases fit TRBD1. CDR3 length: 12 residues. Per the germline V gene, CDR1 is GTSNPN and CDR2 is SVGIG (reference sequence). J lost 16 bases, V lost 0 bases, and 8 bases had no gene match. In DNA, the CDR3 is TGTGCCTGGAGTGTAGCGGGACAGGTCTTTCATTTT. It is translated as CAWSVAGQVFHF.

This clone turned up a few times. The rearrangement uses TRBV5-1 and TRBJ2-3; tentative D call: TRBD1 (5 bases). The germline CDR1 and CDR2 sequences are SGHRS and YFSETQ. The ends were cut back, 0 bases at V and 0 bases at J, with 11 bases in the middle. The CDR3 loop spans 16 amino acids. The CDR3, as DNA: TGCGCCAGCAGCTTGGAGGGGCTACCTAGCACAGATACGCAGTATTTT. Translating it yields CASSLEGLPSTDTQYF.

The chain joins TRBV4-1 to TRBJ2-7, with TRBD2 matching over 10 bases. The V segment lost 2 bases and the J segment 2 bases; nucleotides outside the gene matches: 12. In germline, CDR1 is MGHRA, CDR2 YSYEKL. The length of the CDR3 is 18 residues. CDR3 sequence reads: CASSQLPSGLAEAYEQYF. DNA for the CDR3: TGCGCCAGCAGCCAATTGCCCTCTGGACTAGCGGAGGCCTACGAGCAGTACTTC.

The chain uses TRBV18 and TRBJ2-7; 8 bases map to TRBD2. The CDR3 is 14 residues long. V lost 6 bases, J lost 7 bases, and 11 bases stayed unmatched. The germline gives CDR1 KGHSH, CDR2 LQKENI. As DNA, the CDR3 is TGTGCCAGCTCGAAGAACGGGGGGGTATGGGAGCAGTACTTC. Translating it yields CASSKNGGVWEQYF.

This clone was found a few times. The V gene is TRBV20-1, the J gene TRBJ1-1, with D perhaps TRBD1 (6 bases). The CDR3 consists of 11 residues. The V and J ends lost 5 bases and 12 bases respectively, with 16 bases between them. The germline CDR1 and CDR2 sequences are DFQATT and SNEGSKA (reference sequence). The DNA for the CDR3 is TGCAGTGCTGTAAACAGGGACTCACCTTTCTTT. It encodes CSAVNRDSPFF.

This clone came up a few times. V usage is TRBV5-6 and J usage is TRBJ2-5, with D possibly TRBD2 on 6 matching bases. Trimming removed 1 base at V and 3 bases at J, with 10 bases between. The CDR3 has 14 amino acids. CDR1 SGHDT and CDR2 YYEEEE come from the germline V gene. The CDR3 is CASSLLWGEETQYF. DNA for the CDR3: TGTGCCAGCAGCTTGCTTTGGGGGGAAGAGACCCAGTACTTC. The complete variable domain, with remaining parts taken from reference TRBV5-6 and TRBJ2-5, reads DAGVTQSPTHLIKTRGQQVTLRCSPKSGHDTVSWYQQALGQGPQFIFQYYEEEERQRGNFPDRFSGHQFPNYSSELNVNALLLGDSALYLCASSLLWGEETQYFGPGTRLLVL.

CDR3 coding DNA: TGTGCCAGCGGGACTAGCGGGTACAATGAGCAGTTCTTC. This encodes CASGTSGYNEQFF. This rearrangement joins TRBV19 to TRBJ2-1; the match to TRBD2 covers 12 bases. Per germline, CDR1 LNHDA and CDR2 SQIVND (reference sequence). J lost 4 bases, V lost 9 bases, and 1 base had no gene match. The CDR3 is 13 amino acids. The complete variable domain, with remaining parts taken from reference TRBV19 and TRBJ2-1, reads DGGITQSPKYLFRKEGQNVTLSCEQNLNHDAMYWYRQDPGQGLRLIYYSQIVNDFQKGDIAEGYSVSREKKESFPLTVTSAQKNPTAFYLCASGTSGYNEQFFGPGTRLTVL.

This rearrangement joins TRBV5-1 to TRBJ2-1; possibly TRBD2 for D (7 bases). V gave up 0 bases and J gave up 7 bases, with 11 bases separating them. Germline assignment: CDR1 SGHRS and CDR2 YFSETQ. The CDR3 length is 14 residues. Here the CDR3 DNA reads TGCGCCAGCAGCTTGGCGCGGGGGCGGAATGAGCAGTTCTTC. Translated: CASSLARGRNEQFF.

This chain links TRBV5-6 with TRBJ2-5, with D hard to call. The CDR3 runs 14 residues. V was clipped by 3 bases and J by 3 bases, with 12 bases between them. CDR1 is SGHDT and CDR2 is YYEEEE in the germline V gene. CDR3: CASSSVPLKETQYF. The CDR3 DNA sequence: TGTGCCAGCAGCTCGGTTCCGTTAAAAGAGACCCAGTACTTC. Full variable domain (outside the CDR3, taken from reference TRBV5-6 and TRBJ2-5): DAGVTQSPTHLIKTRGQQVTLRCSPKSGHDTVSWYQQALGQGPQFIFQYYEEEERQRGNFPDRFSGHQFPNYSSELNVNALLLGDSALYLCASSSVPLKETQYFGPGTRLLVL.

This clone was picked up one time. This chain joins TRBV12-5 and TRBJ1-5, with TRBD1 matching 7 bases. Germline V gene sequence: CDR1 LGHNT, CDR2 FRNRAP. The CDR3 is 15 residues long. J gave up 7 bases and V 1 base, and 7 bases lay outside the gene matches. The CDR3 here is CASGLADRANQPQHF. The CDR3 nucleotides read TGTGCTAGTGGTTTGGCAGACAGGGCTAACCAGCCCCAGCATTTT.